The T cell receptor (beta chain) under discussion was sequenced for a study of radiation and T cells in renal cell carcinoma. The study's findings and limits: Baseline intratumoral clonotype presence is unknown without pretreatment biopsies. Top tumor clonotypes rose in blood 2 weeks post-radiation, then contracted.

Assay: immunoSEQ multiplex PCR; the TCRdb copy retains only in-frame clones and omits some. The sample records 110,000 to 150,000 clones, approximately 87% being singletons. As for this clone: Its antigen is undetermined.

Time point: baseline pretreatment blood. Indicated treatment: 15 Gy SBRT to primary tumor, nephrectomy 4 weeks later. After SBRT, blood was collected at 2 and 4 weeks, plus baseline. The patient's renal cell carcinoma had clear cell pathology. From germline, CDR1 is MGHRA and CDR2 YSYEKL. The CDR3 contains 16 residues. Trimming pared 0 bases from V and 3 bases from J, leaving 12 bases between. The receptor comes from a woman in her 50s with renal cell carcinoma. This chain uses TRBV4-1 with TRBJ1-5; no definite D call. Here the sequenced sample was blood, taken from a patient whose treatment included radiotherapy and nephrectomy. CDR3 in amino acids: CASSQDLSLINQPQHF. As DNA, the CDR3 is TGCGCCAGCAGCCAAGATCTCTCCCTAATCAATCAGCCCCAGCATTTT.